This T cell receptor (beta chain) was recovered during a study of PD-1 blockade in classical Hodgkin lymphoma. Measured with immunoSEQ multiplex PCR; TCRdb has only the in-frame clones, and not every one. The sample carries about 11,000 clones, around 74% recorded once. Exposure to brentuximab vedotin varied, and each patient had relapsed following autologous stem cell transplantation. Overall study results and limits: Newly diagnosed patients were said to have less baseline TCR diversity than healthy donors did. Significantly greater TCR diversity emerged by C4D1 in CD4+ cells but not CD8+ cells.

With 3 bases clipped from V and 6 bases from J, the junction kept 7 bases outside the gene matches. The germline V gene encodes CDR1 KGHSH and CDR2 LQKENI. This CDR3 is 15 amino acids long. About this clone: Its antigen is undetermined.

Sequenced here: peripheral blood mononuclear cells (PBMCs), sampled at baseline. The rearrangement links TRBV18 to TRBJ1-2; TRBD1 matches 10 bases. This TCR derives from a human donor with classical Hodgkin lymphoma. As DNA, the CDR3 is TGTGCCAGCTCACCCGTGCCCGGGACAGGGGATGGCTACACCTTC. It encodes CASSPVPGTGDGYTF.